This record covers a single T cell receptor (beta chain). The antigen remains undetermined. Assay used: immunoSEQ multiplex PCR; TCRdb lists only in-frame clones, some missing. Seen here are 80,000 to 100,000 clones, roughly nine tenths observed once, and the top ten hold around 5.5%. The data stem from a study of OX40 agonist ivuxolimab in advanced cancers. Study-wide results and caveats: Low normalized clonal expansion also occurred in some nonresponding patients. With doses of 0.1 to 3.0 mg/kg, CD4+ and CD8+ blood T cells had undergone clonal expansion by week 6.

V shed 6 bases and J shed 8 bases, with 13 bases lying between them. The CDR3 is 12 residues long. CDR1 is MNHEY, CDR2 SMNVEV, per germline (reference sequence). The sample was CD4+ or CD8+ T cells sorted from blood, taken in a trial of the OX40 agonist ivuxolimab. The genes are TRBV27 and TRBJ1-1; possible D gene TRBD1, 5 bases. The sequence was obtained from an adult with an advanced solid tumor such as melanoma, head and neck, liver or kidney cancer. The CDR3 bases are TGTGCCAGCAGCCTCAGGGACGGCGAAGCTTTCTTT. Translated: CASSLRDGEAFF.